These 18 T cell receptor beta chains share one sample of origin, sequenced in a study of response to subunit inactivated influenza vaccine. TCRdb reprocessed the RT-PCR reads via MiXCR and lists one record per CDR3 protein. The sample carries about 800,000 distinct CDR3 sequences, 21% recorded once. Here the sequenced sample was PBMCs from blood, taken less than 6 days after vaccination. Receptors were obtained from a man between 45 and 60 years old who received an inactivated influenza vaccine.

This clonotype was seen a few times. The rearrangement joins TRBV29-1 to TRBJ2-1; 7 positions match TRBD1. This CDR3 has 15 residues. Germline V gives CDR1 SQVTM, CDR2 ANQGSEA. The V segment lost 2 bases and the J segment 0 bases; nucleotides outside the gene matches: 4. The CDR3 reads CSVEKGARSYNEQFF. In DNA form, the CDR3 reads TGCAGCGTTGAAAAGGGGGCCCGCTCCTACAATGAGCAGTTCTTC.

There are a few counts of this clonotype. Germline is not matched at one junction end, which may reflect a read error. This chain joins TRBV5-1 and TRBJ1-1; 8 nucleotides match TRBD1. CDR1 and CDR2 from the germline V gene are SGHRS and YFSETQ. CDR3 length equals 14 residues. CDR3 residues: CASSSQGAVTEVFF. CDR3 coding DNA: TGCGCCAGCAGCTCGCAGGGGGCCGTCACTGAAGTTTTCTTT.

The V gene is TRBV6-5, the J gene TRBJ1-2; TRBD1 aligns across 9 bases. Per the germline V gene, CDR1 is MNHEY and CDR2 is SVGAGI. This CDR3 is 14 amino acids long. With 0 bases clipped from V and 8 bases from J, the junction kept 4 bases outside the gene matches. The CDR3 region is CASSYSRDRAGYTF. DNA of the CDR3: TGTGCCAGCAGTTACTCCCGGGACAGGGCCGGCTACACCTTC.

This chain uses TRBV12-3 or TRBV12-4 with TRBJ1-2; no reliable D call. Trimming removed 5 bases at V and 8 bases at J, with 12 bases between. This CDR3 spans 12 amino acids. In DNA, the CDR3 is TGTGCCAGCAGTAACACCGTTCGGGGCTACACCTTC. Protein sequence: CASSNTVRGYTF.

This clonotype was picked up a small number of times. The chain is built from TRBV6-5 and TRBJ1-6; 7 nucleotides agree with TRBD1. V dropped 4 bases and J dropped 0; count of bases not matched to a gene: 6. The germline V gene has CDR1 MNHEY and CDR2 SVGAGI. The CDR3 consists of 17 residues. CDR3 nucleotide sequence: TGTGCCAGCAGTTGGGACAGCCAATTCTCCTATAATTCACCCCTCCACTTT. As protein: CASSWDSQFSYNSPLHF.

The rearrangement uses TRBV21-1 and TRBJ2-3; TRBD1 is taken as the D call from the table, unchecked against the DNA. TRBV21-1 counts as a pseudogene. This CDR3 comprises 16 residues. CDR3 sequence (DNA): TGTGCCAGCAGCAAAGGGGGCGGGGATAGCACAGATACGCAGTATTTT. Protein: CASSKGGGDSTDTQYF.

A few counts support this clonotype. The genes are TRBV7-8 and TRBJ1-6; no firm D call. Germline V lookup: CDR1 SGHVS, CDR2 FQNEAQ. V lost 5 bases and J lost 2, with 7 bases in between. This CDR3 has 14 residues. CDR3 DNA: TGTGCCAGCAGCCAAGACGCCTATAATTCACCCCTCCACTTT. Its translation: CASSQDAYNSPLHF.

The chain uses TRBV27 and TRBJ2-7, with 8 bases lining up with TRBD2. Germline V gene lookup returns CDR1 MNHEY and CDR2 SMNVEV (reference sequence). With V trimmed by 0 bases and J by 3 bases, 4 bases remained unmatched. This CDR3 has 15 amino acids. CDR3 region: CASSLSAGGNYEQYF. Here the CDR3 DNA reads TGTGCCAGCAGTTTATCGGCGGGGGGCAACTACGAGCAGTACTTC.

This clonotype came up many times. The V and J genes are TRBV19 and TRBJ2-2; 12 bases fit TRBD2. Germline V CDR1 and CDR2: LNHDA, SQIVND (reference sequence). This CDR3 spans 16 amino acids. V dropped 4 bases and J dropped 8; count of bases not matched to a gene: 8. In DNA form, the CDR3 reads TGTGCCAGTAGTACTGTTGGGACTAGCGGGCGTGGGGAGCTGTTTTTT. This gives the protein CASSTVGTSGRGELFF.

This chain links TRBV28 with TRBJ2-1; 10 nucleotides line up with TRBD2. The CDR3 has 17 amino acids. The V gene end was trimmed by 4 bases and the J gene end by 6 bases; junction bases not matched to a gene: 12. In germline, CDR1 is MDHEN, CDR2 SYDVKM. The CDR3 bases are TGTGCCAGCAGTTCCCCCTTACCGGGACTAGCGACCAATGAGCAGTTCTTC. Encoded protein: CASSSPLPGLATNEQFF.

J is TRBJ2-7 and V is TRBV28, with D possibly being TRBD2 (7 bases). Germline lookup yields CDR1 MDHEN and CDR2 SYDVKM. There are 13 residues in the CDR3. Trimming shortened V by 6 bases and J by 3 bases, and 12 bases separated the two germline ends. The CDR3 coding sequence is TGTGCCAGCAGCATGGGAGGGGGCTACGAGCAGTACTTC. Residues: CASSMGGGYEQYF.

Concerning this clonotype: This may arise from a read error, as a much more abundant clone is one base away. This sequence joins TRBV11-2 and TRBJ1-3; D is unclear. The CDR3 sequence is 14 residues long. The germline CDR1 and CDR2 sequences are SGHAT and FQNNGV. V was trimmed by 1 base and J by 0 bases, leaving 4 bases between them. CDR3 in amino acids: CASSLVVSGNTIYF. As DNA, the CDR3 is TGTGCCAGCAGCTTAGTCGTCTCTGGAAACACCATATATTTT.

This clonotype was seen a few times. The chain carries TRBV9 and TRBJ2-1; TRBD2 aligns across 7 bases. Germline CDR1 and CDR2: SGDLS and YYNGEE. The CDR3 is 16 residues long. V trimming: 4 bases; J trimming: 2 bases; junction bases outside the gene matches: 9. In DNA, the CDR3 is TGTGCCAGCAGCACCTCAGCGGGATCGGCCTACAATGAGCAGTTCTTC. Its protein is CASSTSAGSAYNEQFF.

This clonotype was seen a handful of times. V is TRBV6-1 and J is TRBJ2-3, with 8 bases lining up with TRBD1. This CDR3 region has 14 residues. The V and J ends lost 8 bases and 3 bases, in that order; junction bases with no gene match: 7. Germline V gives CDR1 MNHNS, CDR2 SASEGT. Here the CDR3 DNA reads TGTGCCAGCTGGCAGGGGGCTGGGACAGATACGCAGTATTTT. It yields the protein CASWQGAGTDTQYF.

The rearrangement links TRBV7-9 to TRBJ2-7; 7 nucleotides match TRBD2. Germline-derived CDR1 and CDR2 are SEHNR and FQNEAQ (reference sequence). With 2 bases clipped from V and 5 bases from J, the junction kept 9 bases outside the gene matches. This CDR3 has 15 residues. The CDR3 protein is CASSLRWGGVHEQYF. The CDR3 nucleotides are TGTGCCAGCAGCTTAAGGTGGGGGGGAGTCCACGAGCAGTACTTC.

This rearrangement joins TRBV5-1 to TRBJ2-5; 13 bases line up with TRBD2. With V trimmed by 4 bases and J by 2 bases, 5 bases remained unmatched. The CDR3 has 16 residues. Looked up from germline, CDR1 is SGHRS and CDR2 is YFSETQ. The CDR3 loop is CASSLWTSGGQETQYF. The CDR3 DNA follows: TGCGCCAGCAGCCTATGGACTAGCGGGGGACAAGAGACCCAGTACTTC.

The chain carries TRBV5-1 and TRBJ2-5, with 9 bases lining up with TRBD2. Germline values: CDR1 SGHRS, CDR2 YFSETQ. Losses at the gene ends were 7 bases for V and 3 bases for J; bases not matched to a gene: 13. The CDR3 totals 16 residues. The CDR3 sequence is CASRPGLAPLEETQYF. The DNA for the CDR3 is TGCGCCAGCCGCCCGGGACTAGCACCCTTAGAAGAGACCCAGTACTTC.

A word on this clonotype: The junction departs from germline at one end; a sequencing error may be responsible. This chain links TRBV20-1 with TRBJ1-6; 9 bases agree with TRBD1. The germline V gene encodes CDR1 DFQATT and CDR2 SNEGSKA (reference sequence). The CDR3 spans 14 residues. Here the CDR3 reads CCASPGTGQSPLHF. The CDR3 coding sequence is TGCTGTGCTAGCCCCGGGACAGGGCAGTCACCCCTCCACTTT.